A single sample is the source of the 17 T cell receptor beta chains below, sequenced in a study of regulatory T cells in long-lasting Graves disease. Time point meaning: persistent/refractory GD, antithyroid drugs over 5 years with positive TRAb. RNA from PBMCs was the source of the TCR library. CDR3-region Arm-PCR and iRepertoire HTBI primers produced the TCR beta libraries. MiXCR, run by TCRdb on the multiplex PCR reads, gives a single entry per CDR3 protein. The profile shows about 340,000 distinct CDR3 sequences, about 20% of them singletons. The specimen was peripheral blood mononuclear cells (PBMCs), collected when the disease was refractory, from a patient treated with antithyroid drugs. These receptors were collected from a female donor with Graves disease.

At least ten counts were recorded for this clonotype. The CDR3 nucleotides read TGCAGCGTTGGTACGGGTCACTATGGCTACACCTTC. Encoded protein: CSVGTGHYGYTF. V and J are TRBV29-1 and TRBJ1-2; no clear D gene. The CDR3 runs to 12 residues. Trimming removed 4 bases from V and 3 bases from J, with 9 bases in between. Germline V lookup: CDR1 SQVTM, CDR2 ANQGSEA.

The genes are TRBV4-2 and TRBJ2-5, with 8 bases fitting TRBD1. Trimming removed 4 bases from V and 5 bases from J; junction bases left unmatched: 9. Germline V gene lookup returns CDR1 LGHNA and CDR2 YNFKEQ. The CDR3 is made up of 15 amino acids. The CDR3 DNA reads TGTGCCAGCAGCCTCCTAGGACAGGGAGCCGAGACCCAGTACTTC. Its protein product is CASSLLGQGAETQYF.

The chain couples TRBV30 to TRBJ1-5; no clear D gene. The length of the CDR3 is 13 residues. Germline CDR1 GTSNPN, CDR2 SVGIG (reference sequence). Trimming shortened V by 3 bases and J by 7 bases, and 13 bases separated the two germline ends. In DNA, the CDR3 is TGTGCCTGGAGCCCCTTCCGGGAGCAGCCCCAGCATTTT. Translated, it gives CAWSPFREQPQHF.

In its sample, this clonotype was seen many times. CDR3 sequence reads: CASSSYERQGPYTEAFF. The CDR3 DNA follows: TGTGCCAGCAGTTCCTATGAAAGACAGGGGCCGTACACTGAAGCTTTCTTT. The chain links TRBV27 to TRBJ1-1; 8 bases match TRBD1. Germline CDR1 reads MNHEY; CDR2 reads SMNVEV (reference sequence). The CDR3 totals 17 residues. V lost 4 bases, J lost 3 bases, and 13 bases stayed unmatched.

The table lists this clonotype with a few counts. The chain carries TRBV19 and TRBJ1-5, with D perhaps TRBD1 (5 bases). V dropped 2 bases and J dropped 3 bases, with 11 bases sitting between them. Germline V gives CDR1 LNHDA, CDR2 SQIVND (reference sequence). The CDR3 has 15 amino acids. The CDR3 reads CASSITGGVNQPQHF. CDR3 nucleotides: TGTGCCAGTAGTATAACTGGGGGGGTCAATCAGCCCCAGCATTTT.

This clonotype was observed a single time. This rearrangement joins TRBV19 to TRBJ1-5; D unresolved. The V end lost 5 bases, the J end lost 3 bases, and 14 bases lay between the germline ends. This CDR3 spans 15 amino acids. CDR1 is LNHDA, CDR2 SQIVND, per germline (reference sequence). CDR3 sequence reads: CASSEPGKLNQPQHF. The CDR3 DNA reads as TGTGCCAGTAGTGAACCGGGAAAACTCAATCAGCCCCAGCATTTT.

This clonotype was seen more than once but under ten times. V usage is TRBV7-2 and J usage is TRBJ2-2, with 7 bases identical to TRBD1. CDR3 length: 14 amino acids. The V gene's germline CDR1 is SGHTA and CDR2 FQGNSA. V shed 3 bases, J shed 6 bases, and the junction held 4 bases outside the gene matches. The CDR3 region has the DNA TGTGCCAGCAGCTTTGAGGGGGCCCCCGGGGAGCTGTTTTTT. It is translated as CASSFEGAPGELFF.

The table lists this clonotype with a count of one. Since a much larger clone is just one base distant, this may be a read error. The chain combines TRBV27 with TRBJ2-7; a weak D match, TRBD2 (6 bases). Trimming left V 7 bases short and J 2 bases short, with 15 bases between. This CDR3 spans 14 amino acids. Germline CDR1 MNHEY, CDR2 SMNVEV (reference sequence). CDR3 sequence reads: CASKMGRGTYEQYF. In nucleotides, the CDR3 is TGTGCCAGCAAAATGGGACGGGGGACCTACGAGCAGTACTTC.

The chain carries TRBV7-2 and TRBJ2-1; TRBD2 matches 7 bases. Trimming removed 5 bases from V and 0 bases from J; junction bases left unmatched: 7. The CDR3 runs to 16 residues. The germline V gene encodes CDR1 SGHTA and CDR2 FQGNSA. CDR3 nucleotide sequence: TGTGCCAGCAGCATCCTAGCGGACCCCTCCTACAATGAGCAGTTCTTC. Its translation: CASSILADPSYNEQFF.

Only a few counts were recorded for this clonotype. The CDR3 DNA sequence: TGTGCCATCAGTGCACAGGGACCTAACTATGGCTACACCTTC. Translation: CAISAQGPNYGYTF. The genes are TRBV10-3 and TRBJ1-2, with D possibly matching TRBD1 (6 bases). Germline CDR1 reads ENHRY; CDR2 reads SYGVKD. Trimming took 4 bases from V and 0 from J, leaving 9 bases between them. The CDR3 totals 14 residues.

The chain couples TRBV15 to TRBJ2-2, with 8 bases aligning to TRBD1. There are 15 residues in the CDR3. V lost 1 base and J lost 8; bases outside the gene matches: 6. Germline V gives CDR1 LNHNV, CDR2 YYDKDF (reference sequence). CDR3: CATSRVTGGGGELFF. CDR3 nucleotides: TGTGCCACCAGCAGAGTAACAGGGGGTGGTGGGGAGCTGTTTTTT.

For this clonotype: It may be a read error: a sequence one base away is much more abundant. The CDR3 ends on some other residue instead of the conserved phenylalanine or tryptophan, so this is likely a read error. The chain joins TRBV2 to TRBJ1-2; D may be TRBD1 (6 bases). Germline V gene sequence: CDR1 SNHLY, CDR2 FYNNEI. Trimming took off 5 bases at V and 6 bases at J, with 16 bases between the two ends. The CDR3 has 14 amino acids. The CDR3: CASSLRTGSHGYTL. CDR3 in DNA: TGTGCCAGCAGTTTACGTACAGGGTCCCATGGCTACACCCTC.

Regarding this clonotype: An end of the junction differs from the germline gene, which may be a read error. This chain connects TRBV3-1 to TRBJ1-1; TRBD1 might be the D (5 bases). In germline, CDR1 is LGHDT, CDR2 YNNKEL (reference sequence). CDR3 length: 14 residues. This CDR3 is CAGSQGIPNTEAFF. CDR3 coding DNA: TGTGCCGGCAGCCAGGGCATCCCGAACACTGAAGCTTTCTTT.

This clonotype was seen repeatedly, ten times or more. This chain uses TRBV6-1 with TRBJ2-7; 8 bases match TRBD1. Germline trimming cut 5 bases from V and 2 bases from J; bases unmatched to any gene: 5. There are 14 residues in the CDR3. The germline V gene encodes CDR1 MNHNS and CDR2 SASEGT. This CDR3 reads CASSRRDRPYEQYF. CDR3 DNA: TGTGCCAGCAGTCGACGGGACAGGCCCTACGAGCAGTACTTC.

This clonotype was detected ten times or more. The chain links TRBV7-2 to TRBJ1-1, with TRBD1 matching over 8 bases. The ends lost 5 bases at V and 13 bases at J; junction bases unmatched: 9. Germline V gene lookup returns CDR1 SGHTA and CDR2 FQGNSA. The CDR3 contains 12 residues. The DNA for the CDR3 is TGTGCCAGCAGCACTAGGACAGGGAGGGTTTTCTTT. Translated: CASSTRTGRVFF. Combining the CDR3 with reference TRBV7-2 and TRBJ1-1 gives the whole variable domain GAGVSQSPSNKVTEKGKDVELRCDPISGHTALYWYRQSLGQGLEFLIYFQGNSAPDKSGLPSDRFSAERTGGSVSTLTIQRTQQEDSAVYLCASSTRTGRVFFGQGTRLTVV.

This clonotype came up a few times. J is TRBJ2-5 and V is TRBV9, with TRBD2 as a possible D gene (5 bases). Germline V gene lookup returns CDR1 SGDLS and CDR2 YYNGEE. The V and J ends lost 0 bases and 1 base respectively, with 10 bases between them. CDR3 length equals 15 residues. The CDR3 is CASSVGLAAQETQYF. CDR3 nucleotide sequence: TGTGCCAGCAGCGTAGGGCTAGCAGCCCAAGAGACCCAGTACTTC. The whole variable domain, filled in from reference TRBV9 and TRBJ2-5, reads DSGVTQTPKHLITATGQRVTLRCSPRSGDLSVYWYQQSLDQGLQFLIQYYNGEERAKGNILERFSAQQFPDLHSELNLSSLELGDSALYFCASSVGLAAQETQYFGPGTRLLVL.

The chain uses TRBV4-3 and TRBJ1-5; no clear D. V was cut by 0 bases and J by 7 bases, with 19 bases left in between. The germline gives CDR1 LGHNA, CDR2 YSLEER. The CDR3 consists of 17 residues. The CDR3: CASSQDPAGGSGQPQHF. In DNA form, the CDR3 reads TGCGCCAGCAGCCAAGATCCGGCGGGCGGGTCTGGGCAGCCCCAGCATTTT.